This TCR beta chain was documented in a study of T cells in Graves' hyperthyroidism and ophthalmopathy. J gave up 3 bases and V 5 bases, and 8 bases lay outside the gene matches. Per the germline V gene, CDR1 is SGHNT and CDR2 is YENEEA. The CDR3 is 16 amino acids. The table lists this clonotype with a few counts. TCR beta CDR3 regions were amplified from RNA transcripts. HTBI primers were used for first-round RT-PCR of the TCR CDR3. TCRdb called the multiplex PCR reads again in MiXCR, with one record for every CDR3 protein. The table lists roughly 380,000 distinct CDR3 sequences, 14% of them singletons.

The sequencing sample was made of blood. This TCR was sampled from a woman aged 55-70 years with Graves' hyperthyroidism. The chain links TRBV11-3 to TRBJ2-5, with 11 positions matching TRBD1. This CDR3 reads CASSRRTGGFKETQYF. The CDR3 bases are TGTGCCAGCAGCCGCAGGACAGGGGGCTTTAAAGAGACCCAGTACTTC.